The 22 T cell receptor beta chains in this list originate from one sample, sequenced in a study of T-cell reconstitution after alpha-beta-depleted transplantation in children. Unique molecular identifiers featured in how the TCRbeta library was prepared. Using its own MiXCR run on the PCR reads, TCRdb lists one record per CDR3 protein. The sample shows 800,000 to 1,000,000 distinct CDR3 sequences, roughly 29% of them seen only once. Source: PBMCs, mostly from graft donor cells, taken 360 days after TCRalphabeta/CD19-depleted stem cell transplant. These receptor sequences come from a boy younger than two who had a stem cell transplant for SCID, so the T cells may come from the graft donor.

This chain links TRBV20-1 with TRBJ1-5, with D hard to call. The CDR3 consists of 16 residues. Looked up from germline, CDR1 is DFQATT and CDR2 is SNEGSKA (reference sequence). Trimming took off 6 bases at V and 0 bases at J, with 18 bases between the two ends. The CDR3: CSAVRRGLNSNQPQHF. The CDR3 bases are TGCAGTGCAGTCAGGCGAGGGTTGAATAGCAATCAGCCCCAGCATTTT.

A few counts support this clonotype. The rearrangement links TRBV20-1 to TRBJ2-1; no clear D. Per germline, CDR1 DFQATT and CDR2 SNEGSKA (reference sequence). This CDR3 contains 12 residues. V was pared by 8 bases and J by 9 bases, with 17 bases between. The CDR3 DNA sequence: TGCAGTACTCTAATCTACCACCCTGAGCAGTTCTTC. Encoded protein: CSTLIYHPEQFF.

The chain links TRBV11-2 to TRBJ2-1; no reliable D call. The V end was cut by 4 bases, the J end by 1 base, with 11 bases between. Looked up from germline, CDR1 is SGHAT and CDR2 is FQNNGV. The CDR3 is 15 amino acids. In nucleotides, the CDR3 is TGTGCCAGCAGCTCTAAAGCCCTGTCCTACAATGAGCAGTTCTTC. Protein sequence: CASSSKALSYNEQFF.

The chain uses TRBV4-3 and TRBJ2-1; weak D call: TRBD2 (6 bases). The CDR3 covers 17 residues. The germline V gene encodes CDR1 LGHNA and CDR2 YSLEER. V dropped 0 bases and J dropped 3 bases, with 15 bases sitting between them. CDR3 amino acids: CASSQDSPEGNYNEQFF. CDR3 DNA sequence: TGCGCCAGCAGCCAAGATTCCCCGGAGGGTAACTACAATGAGCAGTTCTTC.

Only a few counts were recorded for this clonotype. The CDR3 loop reads CASSLQGNPPLGGELFF. The DNA for the CDR3 is TGTGCCAGCAGCTTACAGGGAAACCCACCCTTGGGCGGGGAGCTGTTTTTT. V usage is TRBV7-2 and J usage is TRBJ2-2; the D gene is possibly TRBD1 (5 bases). The V end was cut by 2 bases, the J end by 7 bases, with 20 bases between. The CDR3 consists of 17 residues. Germline CDR1 and CDR2: SGHTA and FQGNSA.

This clonotype was seen only a few times. The rearrangement uses TRBV5-1 and TRBJ2-1; TRBD1 might be the D (8 bases). The CDR3 is 12 residues long. Deletions cut 3 bases from V and 14 bases from J, with 15 bases between. CDR1 is SGHRS and CDR2 is YFSETQ in the germline V gene. The CDR3, as DNA: TGCGCCAGCAGCTATGACAGGGGAGGGGAGTTCTTC. It specifies CASSYDRGGEFF. Combining the CDR3 with reference TRBV5-1 and TRBJ2-1 gives the whole variable domain KAGVTQTPRYLIKTRGQQVTLSCSPISGHRSVSWYQQTPGQGLQFLFEYFSETQRNKGNFPGRFSGRQFSNSRSEMNVSTLELGDSALYLCASSYDRGGEFFGPGTRLTVL.

This chain connects TRBV13 to TRBJ2-3; D unresolved. Germline assignment: CDR1 PRHDT and CDR2 FYEKMQ (reference sequence). The CDR3 contains 16 residues. The V and J ends lost 0 bases and 3 bases respectively, with 13 bases between them. Here the CDR3 reads CASSLGLIAGTDTQYF. For the CDR3, the DNA is TGTGCCAGCAGCTTAGGCCTAATTGCCGGGACAGATACGCAGTATTTT.

The CDR3 is CASSQRGGTLNYNEQFF. Here the CDR3 DNA reads TGTGCCAGCAGCCAGAGGGGCGGGACCCTTAACTACAATGAGCAGTTCTTC. The chain is built from TRBV14 and TRBJ2-1; a possible D gene is TRBD2 (6 bases). This CDR3 has 17 amino acids. Germline V gives CDR1 SGHDN, CDR2 FVKESK. Trimming took 3 bases from V and 3 from J, leaving 18 bases between them. The complete variable domain, with remaining parts taken from reference TRBV14 and TRBJ2-1, reads EAGVTQFPSHSVIEKGQTVTLRCDPISGHDNLYWYRRVMGKEIKFLLHFVKESKQDESGMPNNRFLAERTGGTYSTLKVQPAELEDSGVYFCASSQRGGTLNYNEQFFGPGTRLTVL.

The rearrangement joins TRBV6-2 or TRBV6-3 to TRBJ1-1; 8 positions agree with TRBD1. This CDR3 is built from 16 residues. CDR1 and CDR2 (germline): MNHEY, SVGEGT. V shed 6 bases, J shed 6 bases, and the junction held 15 bases outside the gene matches. In DNA form, the CDR3 reads TGTGCCAGCAGGAGTACAGGGGGAGACTTTAGCGCTGAAGCTTTCTTT. Translating it yields CASRSTGGDFSAEAFF.

This clonotype has only a few counts. This sequence joins TRBV12-3 or TRBV12-4 and TRBJ1-2; D gene unclear. V lost 6 bases and J 4 bases, leaving 9 bases between the germline ends. The CDR3 is made up of 12 amino acids. CDR3 DNA: TGTGCCAGCAGCCCCCCGGCCTATGGCTACACCTTC. Protein: CASSPPAYGYTF.

Only a few counts were recorded for this clonotype. This sequence joins TRBV15 and TRBJ1-2, with D unclear. The ends were cut back, 0 bases at V and 6 bases at J, with 8 bases in the middle. Germline CDR1 LNHNV, CDR2 YYDKDF (reference sequence). The CDR3 sequence is 13 residues long. This chain's CDR3 is CATSRDPGNGYTF. The DNA for the CDR3 is TGTGCCACCAGCAGAGATCCGGGTAATGGCTACACCTTC.

The chain couples TRBV15 to TRBJ1-1, with 8 bases lining up with TRBD1. Germline V gives CDR1 LNHNV, CDR2 YYDKDF (reference sequence). The junction had 9 bases not matched to a gene; V was cut back by 1 base and J by 2 bases. The CDR3 loop spans 17 amino acids. The DNA for the CDR3 is TGTGCCACCAGCAGAGTCGGGACAGGAGGTTTCAACACTGAAGCTTTCTTT. Its translation: CATSRVGTGGFNTEAFF.

The chain couples TRBV4-1 to TRBJ2-1; D is perhaps TRBD1 (5 bases). The CDR3 totals 16 residues. V was trimmed by 4 bases and J by 8 bases, leaving 21 bases between them. The germline gives CDR1 MGHRA, CDR2 YSYEKL. The CDR3 region has the DNA TGCGCCAGCAGCCTCACACAGGCCAGCCAGATCGATGAGCAGTTCTTC. Translated: CASSLTQASQIDEQFF.

The chain joins TRBV2 to TRBJ1-3; unclear D gene. This CDR3 comprises 14 residues. Trimming stripped 9 bases from V and 0 bases from J, with 12 bases between. Germline-derived CDR1 and CDR2 are SNHLY and FYNNEI. CDR3 protein: CASSPRSSGNTIYF. The CDR3 nucleotides are TGTGCCAGTAGTCCAAGGAGCTCTGGAAACACCATATATTTT.

This clonotype was detected a few times. The chain has TRBV10-3 and TRBJ1-1; D ambiguous. The CDR3 extends over 11 amino acids. Germline CDR1 ENHRY, CDR2 SYGVKD. V lost 3 bases to trimming and J lost 10 bases, with 9 bases between them. The CDR3 protein is CAISDGPTAFF. In nucleotides, the CDR3 is TGTGCCATCAGTGACGGTCCGACAGCTTTCTTT.

The table lists this clonotype with a few counts. The chain employs TRBV20-1 and TRBJ1-1; 8 bases match TRBD1. The CDR3 totals 10 residues. Per the germline V gene, CDR1 is DFQATT and CDR2 is SNEGSKA (reference sequence). V was clipped by 6 bases and J by 8 bases; unmatched bases: 2. As DNA, the CDR3 is TGCAGTGCGGGGGACAGGGAAGCTTTCTTT. Its protein product is CSAGDREAFF.

This clonotype was observed a few times. The chain employs TRBV4-3 and TRBJ1-6; the D gene is possibly TRBD1 (6 bases). The CDR3 has 18 amino acids. V was shortened by 0 bases and J by 2 bases, with 14 bases between the two germline ends. Germline CDR1 LGHNA, CDR2 YSLEER. This CDR3 is CASSQDTQGRTYNSPLHF. CDR3 nucleotides: TGCGCCAGCAGCCAAGATACACAGGGCAGGACCTATAATTCACCCCTCCACTTT.

This clonotype appeared a few times. This chain connects TRBV12-3 or TRBV12-4 to TRBJ2-5, with D perhaps matching TRBD2 (5 bases). The V and J ends lost 2 bases and 2 bases respectively, with 12 bases between them. The CDR3 loop spans 15 amino acids. The DNA for the CDR3 is TGTGCCAGCAGTTTATTCCGGGGTATGCAAGAGACCCAGTACTTC. This codes for CASSLFRGMQETQYF.

This clonotype has only one observation. The rearrangement links TRBV5-6 to TRBJ2-3; the D gene could be TRBD1 or TRBD2 (5 bases each). Trimming shortened V by 3 bases and J by 6 bases, and 14 bases separated the two germline ends. There are 14 residues in the CDR3. Germline CDR1 reads SGHDT; CDR2 reads YYEEEE. CDR3 region: CASSSVNEGDTQYF. In nucleotides, the CDR3 is TGTGCCAGCAGCTCTGTGAATGAGGGGGATACGCAGTATTTT.

This sequence joins TRBV28 and TRBJ2-3; TRBD1 is a possible D gene (6 bases). Trimming cost V 6 bases and J 4 bases, with 14 bases left between them. There are 14 residues in the CDR3. CDR1 is MDHEN and CDR2 is SYDVKM in the germline V gene. The CDR3 DNA follows: TGTGCCAGCAGGATACAGGGTTCAGCAGATACGCAGTATTTT. Translating it yields CASRIQGSADTQYF.

This clonotype has just a few counts. The J gene is TRBJ1-5, the V gene TRBV12-3 or TRBV12-4; D unclear. V was shortened by 6 bases and J by 2 bases, with 8 bases between the two germline ends. The CDR3 is made up of 13 amino acids. CDR3 nucleotides: TGTGCCAGCAGCATACCGGGCAATCAGCCCCAGCATTTT. Encoded protein: CASSIPGNQPQHF.

This clonotype has only a few counts. This chain joins TRBV9 and TRBJ2-2, with TRBD1 identical over 7 bases. The V gene's germline CDR1 is SGDLS and CDR2 YYNGEE. V lost 4 bases, J lost 0 bases, and 3 bases stayed unmatched. There are 15 residues in the CDR3. CDR3 region: CASSWDSPNTGELFF. For the CDR3, the DNA is TGTGCCAGCAGCTGGGACAGTCCGAACACCGGGGAGCTGTTTTTT.